What follows describes a single TCR beta chain. This entry belongs to a study of blood T cell repertoires in COVID-19. Study overall: Sites across the United States, Italy and Spain contributed samples from acute and convalescent COVID-19. PBMCs, B-cell-depleted T cells, or T cells provided the cDNA or gDNA that made up the material.

V gave up 0 bases and J gave up 4 bases; unmatched junction bases: 2. This CDR3 has 15 amino acids. The germline V gene has CDR1 KGHDR and CDR2 SFDVKD. The authors' processing: Cell counts per sample came from amplifying reference gene primers. This table comes from immunoSEQ multiplex PCR, and its TCRdb copy is limited to in-frame clones, with some not included. The V and J calls and clone size were taken over from that table, and D and trimming were inferred from the DNA. The sample consists of tens of thousands of clones, approximately 86% of them appearing once. This clonotype was sampled from a human donor in a cohort sampled during active COVID-19. The chain links TRBV24-1 to TRBJ2-1, with 7 bases identical to TRBD2. Source material: peripheral blood. CDR3 sequence reads: CATSDLGLDYNEQFF. The CDR3 DNA is TGTGCCACCAGTGATTTGGGACTAGATTACAATGAGCAGTTCTTC.